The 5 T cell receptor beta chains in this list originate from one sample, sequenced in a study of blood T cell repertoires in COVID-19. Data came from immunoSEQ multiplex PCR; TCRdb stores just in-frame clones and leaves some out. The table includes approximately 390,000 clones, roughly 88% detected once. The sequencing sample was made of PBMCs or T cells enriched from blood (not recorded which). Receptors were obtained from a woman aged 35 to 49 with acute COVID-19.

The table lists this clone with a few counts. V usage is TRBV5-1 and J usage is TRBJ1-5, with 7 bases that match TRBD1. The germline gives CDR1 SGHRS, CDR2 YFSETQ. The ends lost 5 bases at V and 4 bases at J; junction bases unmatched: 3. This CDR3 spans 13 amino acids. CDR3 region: CASSSTGNQPQHF. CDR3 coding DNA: TGCGCCAGCAGTTCGACAGGGAATCAGCCCCAGCATTTT.

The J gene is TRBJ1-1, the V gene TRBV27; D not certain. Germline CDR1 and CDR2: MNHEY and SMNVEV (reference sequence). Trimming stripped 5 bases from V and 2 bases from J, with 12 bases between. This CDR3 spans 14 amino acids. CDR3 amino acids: CASSTSDINTEAFF. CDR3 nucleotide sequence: TGTGCCAGCAGTACCTCTGACATCAACACTGAAGCTTTCTTT.

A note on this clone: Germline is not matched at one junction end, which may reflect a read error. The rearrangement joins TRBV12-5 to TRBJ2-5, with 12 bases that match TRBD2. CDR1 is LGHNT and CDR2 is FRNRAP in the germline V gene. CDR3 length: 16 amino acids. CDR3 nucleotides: TGTGCTAGTGCTTTGAGTACTAGCGGGGGGAGAGAGACCCAGTACTTC. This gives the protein CASALSTSGGRETQYF.

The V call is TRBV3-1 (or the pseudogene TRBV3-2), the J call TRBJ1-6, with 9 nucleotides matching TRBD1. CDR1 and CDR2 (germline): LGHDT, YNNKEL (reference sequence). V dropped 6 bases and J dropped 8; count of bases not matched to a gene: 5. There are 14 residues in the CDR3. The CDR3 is CASSFRDRDSPLHF. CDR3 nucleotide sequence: TGTGCCAGCAGTTTCCGGGACAGGGATTCACCCCTCCACTTT.

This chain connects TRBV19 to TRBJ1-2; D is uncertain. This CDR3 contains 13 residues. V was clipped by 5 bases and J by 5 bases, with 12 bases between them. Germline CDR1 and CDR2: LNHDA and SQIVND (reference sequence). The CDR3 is CASSGPPRYGYTF. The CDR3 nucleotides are TGTGCCAGTAGTGGGCCTCCCAGGTATGGCTACACCTTC. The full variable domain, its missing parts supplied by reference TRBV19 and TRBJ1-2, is DGGITQSPKYLFRKEGQNVTLSCEQNLNHDAMYWYRQDPGQGLRLIYYSQIVNDFQKGDIAEGYSVSREKKESFPLTVTSAQKNPTAFYLCASSGPPRYGYTFGSGTRLTVV.